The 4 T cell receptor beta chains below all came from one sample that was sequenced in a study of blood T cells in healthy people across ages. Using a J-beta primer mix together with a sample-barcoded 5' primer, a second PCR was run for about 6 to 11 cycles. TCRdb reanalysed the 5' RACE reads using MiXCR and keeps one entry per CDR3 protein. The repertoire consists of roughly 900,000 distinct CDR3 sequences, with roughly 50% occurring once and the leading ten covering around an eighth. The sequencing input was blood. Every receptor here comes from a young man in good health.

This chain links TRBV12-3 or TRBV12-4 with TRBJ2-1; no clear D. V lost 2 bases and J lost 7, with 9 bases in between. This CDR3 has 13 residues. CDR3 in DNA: TGTGCCAGCAGTTTATTGGTGGGGAATGAGCAGTTCTTC. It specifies CASSLLVGNEQFF.

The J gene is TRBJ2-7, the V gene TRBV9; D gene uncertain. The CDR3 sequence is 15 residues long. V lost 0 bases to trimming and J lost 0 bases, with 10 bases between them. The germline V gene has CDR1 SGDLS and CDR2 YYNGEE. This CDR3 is CASSVDVLPSYEQYF. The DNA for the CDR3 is TGTGCCAGCAGCGTAGACGTGCTTCCCTCCTACGAGCAGTACTTC.

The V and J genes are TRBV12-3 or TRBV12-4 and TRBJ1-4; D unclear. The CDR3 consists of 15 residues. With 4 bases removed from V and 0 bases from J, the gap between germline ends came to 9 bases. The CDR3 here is CASSSPGTTNEKLFF. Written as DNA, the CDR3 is TGTGCCAGCAGTTCCCCCGGGACAACTAATGAAAAACTGTTTTTT.

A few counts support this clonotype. The CDR3 loop is CASMPGQGPSYEQYF. The CDR3 DNA follows: TGTGCCAGCATGCCGGGACAGGGACCTTCCTACGAGCAGTACTTC. The chain carries TRBV6-2 or TRBV6-3 and TRBJ2-7, with 9 bases fitting TRBD1. Germline V gives CDR1 MNHEY, CDR2 SVGEGT. After removal of 7 bases from V and 1 base from J, the junction contained 8 bases not matched to a gene. The CDR3 loop spans 15 amino acids.